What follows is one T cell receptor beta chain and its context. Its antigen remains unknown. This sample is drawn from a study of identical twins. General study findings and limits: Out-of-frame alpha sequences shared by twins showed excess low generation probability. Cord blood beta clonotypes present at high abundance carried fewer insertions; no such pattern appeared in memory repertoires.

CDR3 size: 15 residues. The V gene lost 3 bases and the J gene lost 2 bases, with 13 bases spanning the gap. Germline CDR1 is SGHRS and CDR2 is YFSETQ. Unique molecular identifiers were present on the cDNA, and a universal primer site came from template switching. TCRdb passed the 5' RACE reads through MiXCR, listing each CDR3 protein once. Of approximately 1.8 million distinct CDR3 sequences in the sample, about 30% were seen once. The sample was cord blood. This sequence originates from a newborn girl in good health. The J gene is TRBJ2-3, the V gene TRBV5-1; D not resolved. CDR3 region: CASSSRYAPTDTQYF. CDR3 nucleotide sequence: TGCGCCAGCAGCTCCCGGTATGCCCCCACAGATACGCAGTATTTT.